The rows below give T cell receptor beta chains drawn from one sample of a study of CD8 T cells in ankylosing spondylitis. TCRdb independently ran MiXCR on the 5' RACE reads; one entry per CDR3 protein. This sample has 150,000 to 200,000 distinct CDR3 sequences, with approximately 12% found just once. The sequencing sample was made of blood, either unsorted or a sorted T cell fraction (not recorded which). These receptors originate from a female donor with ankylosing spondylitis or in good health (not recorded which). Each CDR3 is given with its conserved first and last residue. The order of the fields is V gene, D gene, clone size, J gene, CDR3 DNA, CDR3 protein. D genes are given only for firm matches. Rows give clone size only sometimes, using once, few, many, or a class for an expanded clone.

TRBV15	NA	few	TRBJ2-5	TGTGCCACCAGCAGAGAGCACAGCCAAGAGACCCAGTACTTC	CATSREHSQETQYF
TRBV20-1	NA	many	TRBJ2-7	TGCAGTGCTAGAGGCGAATTTTCCTACGAGCAGTACTTC	CSARGEFSYEQYF
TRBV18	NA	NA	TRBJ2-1	TGTGCCAGCTCCCCAGCCCGGGACTTCTTCTTC	CASSPARDFFF
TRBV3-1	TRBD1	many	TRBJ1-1	TGTGCCAGCAGCCAAGTCGAAGGGGGCATTGCACGGAACACTGAAGCTTTCTTT	CASSQVEGGIARNTEAFF
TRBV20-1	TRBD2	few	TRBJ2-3	TGCAGTGGACTAGCTGCTAGCACAGATACGCAGTATTTT	CSGLAASTDTQYF
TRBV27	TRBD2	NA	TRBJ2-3	TGTGCCAGCACCAACCGTGTGGGGACTAGCGGGGTTAGCACAGATACGCAGTATTTT	CASTNRVGTSGVSTDTQYF
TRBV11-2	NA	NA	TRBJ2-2	TGTGCCAGCAGCTTAGATCATTTAGCGGCCAGGTCCGGGGAGCTGTTTTTT	CASSLDHLAARSGELFF
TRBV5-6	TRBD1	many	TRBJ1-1	TGTGCCAGCAGCCCGACAGGGGGCGAGGGGAGCACTGAAGCTTTCTTT	CASSPTGGEGSTEAFF
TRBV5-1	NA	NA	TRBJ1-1	TGCGCCAGCAGCTTTTTACAGAACACTGAAGCTTTCTTT	CASSFLQNTEAFF
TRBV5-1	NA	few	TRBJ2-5	TGCGCCAGCAGCTTGGCTCGAGGGACTCGAGAGACCCAGTACTTC	CASSLARGTRETQYF
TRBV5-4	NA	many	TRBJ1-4	TGTGCCAGCAGCTTGGGGCGGAGGGAAGAAAAACTGTTTTTT	CASSLGRREEKLFF
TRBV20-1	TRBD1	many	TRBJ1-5	TGCAGTGCTGGAAGCGACAGGGAACAAAGTCAGCCCCAGCATTTT	CSAGSDREQSQPQHF
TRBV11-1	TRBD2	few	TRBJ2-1	TGTGCCAGCAGCTTAGCCAGCGGGAGGCTGAGCTCCTACAATGAGCAGTTCTTC	CASSLASGRLSSYNEQFF
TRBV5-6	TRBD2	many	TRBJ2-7	TGCGCCAGCAGCCCGAGCGGGAGTTACGAGCAGTACTTC	CASSPSGSYEQYF
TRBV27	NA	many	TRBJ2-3	TGTGCCAGCAGTTTCGGGAGTTGGGACACAGATACGCAGTATTTT	CASSFGSWDTDTQYF
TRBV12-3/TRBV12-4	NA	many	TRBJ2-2	TGTGCCAGTCACAGGGCCCCCGCGAACACCGGGGAGCTGTTTTTT	CASHRAPANTGELFF
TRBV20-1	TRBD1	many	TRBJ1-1	TGCAGTGCTAGAGATGGGGGGACAGGTAATGAAGCTTTCTTT	CSARDGGTGNEAFF
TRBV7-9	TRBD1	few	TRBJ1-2	TGTGCCAGCAGCCTGGGACAGGGTGATGGCTACACCTTC	CASSLGQGDGYTF